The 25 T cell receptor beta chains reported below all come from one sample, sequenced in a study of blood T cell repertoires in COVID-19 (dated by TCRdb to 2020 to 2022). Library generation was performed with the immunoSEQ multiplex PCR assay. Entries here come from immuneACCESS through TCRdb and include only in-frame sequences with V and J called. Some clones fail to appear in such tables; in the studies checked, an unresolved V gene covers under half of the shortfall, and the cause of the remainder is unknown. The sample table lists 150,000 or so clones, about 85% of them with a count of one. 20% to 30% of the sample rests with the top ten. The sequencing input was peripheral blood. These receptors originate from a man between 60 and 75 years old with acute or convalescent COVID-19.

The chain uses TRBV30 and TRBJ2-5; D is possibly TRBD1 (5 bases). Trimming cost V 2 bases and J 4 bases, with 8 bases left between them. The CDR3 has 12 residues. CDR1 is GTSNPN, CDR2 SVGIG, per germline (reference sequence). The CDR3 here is CAWSTGPETQYF. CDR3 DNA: TGTGCCTGGAGTACAGGCCCAGAGACCCAGTACTTC.

The CDR3 coding sequence is TGCGCCAGCAGCCTCGGGACAGGGCGGTATGGCTACACCTTC. Amino acids: CASSLGTGRYGYTF. This sequence joins TRBV5-1 and TRBJ1-2, with TRBD1 identical over 9 bases. This CDR3 is built from 14 residues. Looked up from germline, CDR1 is SGHRS and CDR2 is YFSETQ. The J segment lost 5 bases and the V segment lost 4 bases, leaving 6 bases of the junction unmatched.

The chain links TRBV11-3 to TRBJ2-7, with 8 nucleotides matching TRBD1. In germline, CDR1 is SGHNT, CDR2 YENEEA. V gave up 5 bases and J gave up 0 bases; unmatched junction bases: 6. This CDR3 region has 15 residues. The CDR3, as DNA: TGTGCCAGCAGCCCCAGGGACAGGAGCTCCTACGAGCAGTACTTC. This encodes CASSPRDRSSYEQYF.

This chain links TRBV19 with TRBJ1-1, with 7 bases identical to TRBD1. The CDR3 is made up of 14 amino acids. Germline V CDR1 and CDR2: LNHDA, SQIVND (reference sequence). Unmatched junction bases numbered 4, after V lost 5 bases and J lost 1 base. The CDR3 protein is CASSWGQWNTEAFF. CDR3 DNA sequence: TGTGCCAGTAGTTGGGGACAGTGGAACACTGAAGCTTTCTTT.

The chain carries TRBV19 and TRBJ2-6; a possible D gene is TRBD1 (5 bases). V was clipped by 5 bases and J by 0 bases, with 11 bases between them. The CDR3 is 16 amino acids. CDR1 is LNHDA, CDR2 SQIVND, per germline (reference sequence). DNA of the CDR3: TGTGCCAGTAGTCGACAGCACCTCTCTGGGGCCAACGTCCTGACTTTC. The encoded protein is CASSRQHLSGANVLTF.

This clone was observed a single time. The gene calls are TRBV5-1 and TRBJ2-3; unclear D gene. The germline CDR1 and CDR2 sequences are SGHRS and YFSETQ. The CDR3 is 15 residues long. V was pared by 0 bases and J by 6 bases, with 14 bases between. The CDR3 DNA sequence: TGCGCCAGCAGCTTGGTAGACATTAGAGAGGATACGCAGTATTTT. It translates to CASSLVDIREDTQYF.

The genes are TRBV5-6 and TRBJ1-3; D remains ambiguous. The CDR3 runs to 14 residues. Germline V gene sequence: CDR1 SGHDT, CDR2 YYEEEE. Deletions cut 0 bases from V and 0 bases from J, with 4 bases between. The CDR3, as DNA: TGTGCCAGCAGCTTGGTCCACTCTGGAAACACCATATATTTT. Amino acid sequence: CASSLVHSGNTIYF.

CDR3 amino acids: CASSLEPAGAYEQYF. The CDR3 region has the DNA TGTGCCAGCAGCTTAGAGCCCGCTGGTGCCTACGAGCAGTACTTC. The chain uses TRBV7-9 and TRBJ2-7; D gene unclear. Trimming shortened V by 1 base and J by 2 bases, and 12 bases separated the two germline ends. The CDR3 covers 15 residues. Germline CDR1 SEHNR, CDR2 FQNEAQ (reference sequence).

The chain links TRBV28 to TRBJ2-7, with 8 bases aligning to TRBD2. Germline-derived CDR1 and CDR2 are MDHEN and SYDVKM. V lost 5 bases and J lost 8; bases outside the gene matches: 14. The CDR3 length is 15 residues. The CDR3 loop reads CASSPQVAGKEKQYF. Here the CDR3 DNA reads TGTGCCAGCAGTCCTCAAGTAGCGGGGAAAGAAAAGCAGTACTTC.

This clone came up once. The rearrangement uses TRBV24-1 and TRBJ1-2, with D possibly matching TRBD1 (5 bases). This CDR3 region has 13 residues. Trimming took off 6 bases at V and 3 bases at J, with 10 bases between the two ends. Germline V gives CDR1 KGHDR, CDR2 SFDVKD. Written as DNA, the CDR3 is TGTGCCACCAGTACAGGCAACTACTATGGCTACACCTTC. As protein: CATSTGNYYGYTF.

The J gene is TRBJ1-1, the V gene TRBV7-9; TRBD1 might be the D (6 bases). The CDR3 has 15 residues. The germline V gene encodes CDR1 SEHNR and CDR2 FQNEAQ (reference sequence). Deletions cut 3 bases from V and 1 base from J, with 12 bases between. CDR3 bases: TGTGCCAGCAGCTTGTTGACAGGTGAGAACACTGAAGCTTTCTTT. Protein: CASSLLTGENTEAFF.

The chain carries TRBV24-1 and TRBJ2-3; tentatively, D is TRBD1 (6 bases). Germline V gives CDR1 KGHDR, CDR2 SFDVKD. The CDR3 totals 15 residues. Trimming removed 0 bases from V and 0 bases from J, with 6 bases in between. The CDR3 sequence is CATSDLDRSTDTQYF. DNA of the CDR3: TGTGCCACCAGTGATTTGGACAGGAGCACAGATACGCAGTATTTT.

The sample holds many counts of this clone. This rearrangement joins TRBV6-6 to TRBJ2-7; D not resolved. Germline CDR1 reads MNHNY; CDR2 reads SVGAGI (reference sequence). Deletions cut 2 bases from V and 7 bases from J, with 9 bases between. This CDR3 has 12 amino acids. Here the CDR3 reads CASSYNPQEQYF. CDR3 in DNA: TGTGCCAGCAGTTACAATCCACAGGAGCAGTACTTC.

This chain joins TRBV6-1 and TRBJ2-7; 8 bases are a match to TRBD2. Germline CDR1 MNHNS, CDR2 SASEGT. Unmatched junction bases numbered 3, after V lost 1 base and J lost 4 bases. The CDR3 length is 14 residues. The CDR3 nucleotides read TGTGCCAGCAGTGAAGGTCGCGGGGGGTACGAGCAGTACGTC. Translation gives CASSEGRGGYEQYV.

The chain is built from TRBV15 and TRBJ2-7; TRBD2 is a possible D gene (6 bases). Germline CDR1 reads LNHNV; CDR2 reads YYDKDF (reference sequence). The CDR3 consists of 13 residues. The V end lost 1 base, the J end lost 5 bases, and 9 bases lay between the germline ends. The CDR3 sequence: CATSRGLANEQYV. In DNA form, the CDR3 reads TGTGCCACCAGCAGAGGCCTAGCGAACGAGCAGTACGTC.

Written as DNA, the CDR3 is TGTGCCAGCAGCTTATTGCCCCGGTCTTCTCACAATGAGCAGTTCTTC. Translated: CASSLLPRSSHNEQFF. The rearrangement links TRBV7-3 to TRBJ2-1; D gene unclear. V lost 2 bases to trimming and J lost 5 bases, with 16 bases between them. CDR1 SGHTA and CDR2 FQGTGA come from the germline V gene. The CDR3 spans 16 residues.

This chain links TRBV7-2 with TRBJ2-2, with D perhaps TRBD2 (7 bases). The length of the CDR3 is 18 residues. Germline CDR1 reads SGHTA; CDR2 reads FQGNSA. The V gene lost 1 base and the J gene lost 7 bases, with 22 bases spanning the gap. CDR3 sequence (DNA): TGTGCCAGCAGCTTAGTCCCCTCTGGGGGGGCGGGGAACGGGGAGCTGTTTTTT. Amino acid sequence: CASSLVPSGGAGNGELFF.

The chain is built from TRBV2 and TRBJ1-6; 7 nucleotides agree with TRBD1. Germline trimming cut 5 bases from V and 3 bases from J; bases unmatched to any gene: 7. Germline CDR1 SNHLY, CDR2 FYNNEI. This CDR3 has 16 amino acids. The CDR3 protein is CASSWRGQVYNSPLHF. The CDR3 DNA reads TGTGCCAGCAGTTGGCGTGGACAGGTCTATAATTCACCCCTCCACTTT.

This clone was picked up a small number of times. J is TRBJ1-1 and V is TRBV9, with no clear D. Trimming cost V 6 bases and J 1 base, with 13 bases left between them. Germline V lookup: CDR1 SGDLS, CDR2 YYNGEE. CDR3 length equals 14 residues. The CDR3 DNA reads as TGTGCCAGCACCCCAGCGCCTGAGAACACTGAAGCTTTCTTT. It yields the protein CASTPAPENTEAFF.

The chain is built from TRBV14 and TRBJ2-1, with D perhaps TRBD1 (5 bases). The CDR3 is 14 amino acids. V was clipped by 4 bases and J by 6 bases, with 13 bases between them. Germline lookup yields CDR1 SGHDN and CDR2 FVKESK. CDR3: CASSLLAGINEQFF. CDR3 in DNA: TGTGCCAGCAGCCTCCTCGCAGGGATCAATGAGCAGTTCTTC.

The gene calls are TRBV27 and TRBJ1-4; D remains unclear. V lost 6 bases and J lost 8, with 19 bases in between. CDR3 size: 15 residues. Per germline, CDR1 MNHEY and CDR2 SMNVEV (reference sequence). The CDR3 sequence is CASRASTLGMEKLFF. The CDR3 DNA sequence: TGTGCCAGCAGGGCTTCGACACTGGGCATGGAAAAACTGTTTTTT.

This CDR3 is CASSPGGSYEQYF. The CDR3 DNA sequence: TGTGCCAGCAGTCCAGGGGGCTCCTACGAGCAGTACTTC. V usage is TRBV2 and J usage is TRBJ2-7; 7 bases fit TRBD1. The J segment lost 0 bases and the V segment lost 5 bases, leaving 1 base of the junction unmatched. This CDR3 comprises 13 residues. Germline V gene data show CDR1 as SNHLY and CDR2 as FYNNEI.

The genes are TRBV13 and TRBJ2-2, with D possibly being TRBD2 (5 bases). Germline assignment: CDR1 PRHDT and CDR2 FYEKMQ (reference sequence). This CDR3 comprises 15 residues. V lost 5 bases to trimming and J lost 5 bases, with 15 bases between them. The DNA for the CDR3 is TGTGCCAGCAGCCCCCCCCGGGGTGGTACCGGGGAGCTGTTTTTT. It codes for CASSPPRGGTGELFF.

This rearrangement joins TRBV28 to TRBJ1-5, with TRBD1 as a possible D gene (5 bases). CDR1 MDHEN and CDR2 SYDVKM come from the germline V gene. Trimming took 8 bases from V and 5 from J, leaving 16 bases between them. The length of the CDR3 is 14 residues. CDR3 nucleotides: TGTGCCAGCCGCTACAGCCTAGGGGATCAGCCCCAGCATTTT. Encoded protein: CASRYSLGDQPQHF.

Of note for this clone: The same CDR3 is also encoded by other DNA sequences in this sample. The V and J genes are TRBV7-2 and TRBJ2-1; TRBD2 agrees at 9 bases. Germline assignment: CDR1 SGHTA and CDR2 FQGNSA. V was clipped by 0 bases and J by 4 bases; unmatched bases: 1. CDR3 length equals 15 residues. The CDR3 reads CASSLASGGYNEQFF. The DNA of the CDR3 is TGTGCCAGCAGCTTAGCTAGCGGGGGATACAATGAGCAGTTCTTC.